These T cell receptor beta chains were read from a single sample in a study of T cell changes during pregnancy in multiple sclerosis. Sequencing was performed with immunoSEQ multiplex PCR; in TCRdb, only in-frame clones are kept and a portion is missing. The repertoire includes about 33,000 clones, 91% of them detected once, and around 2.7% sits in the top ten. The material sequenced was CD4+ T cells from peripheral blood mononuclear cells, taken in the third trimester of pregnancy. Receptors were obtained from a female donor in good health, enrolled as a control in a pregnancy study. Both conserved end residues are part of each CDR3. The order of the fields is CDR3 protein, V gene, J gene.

cdr3_aa: CASSLGGGREKLFF
v_call: TRBV28
j_call: TRBJ1-4

cdr3_aa: CASSQERTGGPYGYTF
v_call: TRBV4-3
j_call: TRBJ1-2

cdr3_aa: CASSGDSYTEAFF
v_call: TRBV6-1
j_call: TRBJ1-1

cdr3_aa: CASSSIRGMNTEAFF
v_call: TRBV11-2
j_call: TRBJ1-1

cdr3_aa: CASRQAPWEQYF
v_call: TRBV27
j_call: TRBJ2-7

cdr3_aa: CATSRDIRGRSPLHF
v_call: TRBV15
j_call: TRBJ1-6

cdr3_aa: CASSDGGAHNEQFF
v_call: TRBV6-4
j_call: TRBJ2-1

cdr3_aa: CASSAASGRTDTQYF
v_call: TRBV10-2
j_call: TRBJ2-3

cdr3_aa: CASSLWTSGADTQYF
v_call: TRBV5-1
j_call: TRBJ2-3

cdr3_aa: CASSYNPGVRDNEQFF
v_call: TRBV7-6
j_call: TRBJ2-1

cdr3_aa: CATSSERGDYYEQYF
v_call: TRBV15
j_call: TRBJ2-7

cdr3_aa: CASSYRWLDGYTF
v_call: TRBV28
j_call: TRBJ1-2

cdr3_aa: CASSDRLAGTQYF
v_call: TRBV11-1
j_call: TRBJ2-3

cdr3_aa: CASSLEVSGGENTQYF
v_call: TRBV5-1
j_call: TRBJ2-3

cdr3_aa: CASSPQTRGFTDTQYF
v_call: TRBV11-2
j_call: TRBJ2-3

cdr3_aa: CASSRDTDTQYF
v_call: TRBV7-9
j_call: TRBJ2-3

cdr3_aa: CASSSSGFTDTQYF
v_call: TRBV5-1
j_call: TRBJ2-3

cdr3_aa: CASSFGVNQPQHF
v_call: TRBV28
j_call: TRBJ1-5

cdr3_aa: CASSLAGAHEQYF
v_call: TRBV5-6
j_call: TRBJ2-7

cdr3_aa: CAIGEETQYF
v_call: TRBV10-3
j_call: TRBJ2-5

cdr3_aa: CASSRGETGELFF
v_call: TRBV7-7
j_call: TRBJ2-2

cdr3_aa: CASSSIRQGLYYGYTF
v_call: TRBV9
j_call: TRBJ1-2

cdr3_aa: CASSWGLANEQFF
v_call: TRBV7-2
j_call: TRBJ2-1

cdr3_aa: CASSPSTGVYGYTF
v_call: TRBV7-9
j_call: TRBJ1-2

cdr3_aa: CAISESNGTSGYEQYF
v_call: TRBV10-3
j_call: TRBJ2-7

cdr3_aa: CASSLWGGAKNIQYF
v_call: TRBV19
j_call: TRBJ2-4

cdr3_aa: CASSVGQWDQPQHF
v_call: TRBV2
j_call: TRBJ1-5

cdr3_aa: CASTVQGNNSPLHF
v_call: TRBV5-1
j_call: TRBJ1-6

cdr3_aa: CASSQDGTVYGYTF
v_call: TRBV4-2
j_call: TRBJ1-2

cdr3_aa: CASSSSQGVGTDTQYF
v_call: TRBV10-2
j_call: TRBJ2-3

cdr3_aa: CASSLGTSTDTQYF
v_call: TRBV7-8
j_call: TRBJ2-3

cdr3_aa: CASSVEQGGYGYTF
v_call: TRBV9
j_call: TRBJ1-2

cdr3_aa: CASTGNSFNEQFF
v_call: TRBV2
j_call: TRBJ2-1